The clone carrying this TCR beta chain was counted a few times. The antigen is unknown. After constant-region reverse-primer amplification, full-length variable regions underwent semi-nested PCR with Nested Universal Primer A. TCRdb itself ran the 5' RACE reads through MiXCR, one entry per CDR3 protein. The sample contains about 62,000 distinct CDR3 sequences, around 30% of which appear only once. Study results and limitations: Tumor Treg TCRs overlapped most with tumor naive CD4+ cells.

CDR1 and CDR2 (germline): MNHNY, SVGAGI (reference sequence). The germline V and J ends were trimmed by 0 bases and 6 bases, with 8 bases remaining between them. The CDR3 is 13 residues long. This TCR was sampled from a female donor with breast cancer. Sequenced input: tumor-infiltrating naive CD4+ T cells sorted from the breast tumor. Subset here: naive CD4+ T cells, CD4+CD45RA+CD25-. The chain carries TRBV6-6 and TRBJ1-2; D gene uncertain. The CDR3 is CASSYSIGNGYTF. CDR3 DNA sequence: TGTGCCAGCAGTTACTCGATCGGGAATGGCTACACCTTC.